The rows below give T cell receptor beta chains drawn from one sample of a study of cytomegalovirus exposure and HLA in healthy donors. Some clones are missing from TCRdb's copy, which holds only in-frame ones; the method was immunoSEQ multiplex PCR. Counted here are roughly 240,000 clones, more than 75% occurring once; the ten biggest clones make up about 2.5%. The sequenced sample consisted of PBMCs. Every receptor here comes from a young man in good health and CMV-seronegative. Each CDR3 is given without its conserved first and last residue. The order of the fields is V gene, J gene, clone size, D gene, CDR3 length, CDR3 protein. The D gene is left open where the match is weak. Clone size is stated in some rows and not others, as once, few, many or a class when expanded.

TRBV7-9,TRBJ1-1,.,.,13,ASSPQGGINTEAF
TRBV27,TRBJ1-5,.,.,12,ASSRLGPNQPQH
TRBV2,TRBJ1-1,.,.,10,ASSQVNTEAF
TRBV30,TRBJ1-4,.,.,12,AGTPVGANEKLF
TRBV19,TRBJ1-1,once,.,12,ASIPDLRNTEAF
TRBV6-1,TRBJ1-1,.,TRBD1,12,ASSERDRGPEAF
TRBV7-2,TRBJ2-1,once,.,12,ASSLAFTSDEQF
TRBV2,TRBJ2-2,.,.,11,AWYTARPGELF
TRBV2,TRBJ2-1,once,.,8,ASGDREQF
TRBV11-2,TRBJ2-7,.,.,9,ASSRGPEQY
TRBV5-4,TRBJ1-4,.,.,14,ASSEGRAGTNEKLF
TRBV28,TRBJ1-2,.,.,9,ASSFQGAGS
TRBV29-1,TRBJ1-3,.,.,10,SVRSSGNTIY
TRBV10-3,TRBJ2-2,.,TRBD1,13,AISEWTGRTGELF
TRBV19,TRBJ1-1,.,.,10,ATLTENTEAF
TRBV7-8,TRBJ1-2,.,.,13,ASSSGAGRRYGYT
TRBV7-8,TRBJ2-7,.,.,13,ASSLATVSSYEQY
TRBV19,TRBJ1-1,.,.,11,ASREWRDTEAF
TRBV7-9,TRBJ1-1,.,TRBD1,14,ASSFPGTGKNTEAF
TRBV12-1,TRBJ2-3,.,.,13,ASRKSGTSTDTQY
TRBV11-3,TRBJ1-4,.,.,14,ASSFKCVYLNEKLF
TRBV28,TRBJ2-7,.,TRBD1,14,ASTSPAGTGGYEQY
TRBV27,TRBJ1-1,.,.,12,ASSLRPRWTEAF
TRBV28,TRBJ1-5,.,.,14,ASSSYTGVFNQPQH
TRBV29-1,TRBJ2-6,.,.,17,SVDTYPAGSYSGANVLT
TRBV10-1,TRBJ2-5,.,TRBD1,14,ASSDGRQGPQETQY
TRBV7-2,TRBJ2-2,.,.,10,ASSLRIGELF
TRBV27,TRBJ2-1,.,.,11,ASSSPERLRQF
TRBV7-2,TRBJ2-1,.,.,11,ASSPPGAPEQF
TRBV7-3,TRBJ2-5,.,TRBD2,12,ASSLGLAWETQY
TRBV7-3,TRBJ2-2,.,TRBD2,16,ASTYSGTSGANTGELF
TRBV7-2,TRBJ2-2,.,.,16,ASSPTKQGSRNTGELF
TRBV19,TRBJ2-1,.,.,13,ASGWMASSYNEQF
TRBV2,TRBJ2-7,few,TRBD2,10,ASRGTSYEQY
TRBV23-1,TRBJ2-7,.,.,11,ASSHLDCQIRY
TRBV7-9,TRBJ1-2,.,.,11,ASSLEGVYGYT
TRBV5-6,TRBJ2-5,.,TRBD1,10,ASVAGGETQY
TRBV4-3,TRBJ1-2,.,.,10,ASSQDLEGYT
TRBV6-1,TRBJ2-7,.,.,10,ASDRSSYEQY
TRBV4-3,TRBJ2-1,.,.,16,ASSQDREPYRSYNEQF
TRBV10-1,TRBJ2-1,.,TRBD2,12,ASAGTSGNGEQF
TRBV11-2,TRBJ2-5,.,TRBD1,13,ASSRKGTGTETQY
TRBV19,TRBJ2-7,.,TRBD2,13,ASSIAGVMSSEQY
TRBV11-3,TRBJ2-2,.,TRBD1,14,ASSLGQGVYSGELF
TRBV13,TRBJ2-3,.,.,13,ASSPRLVSTDTQY
TRBV11-2,TRBJ2-1,.,.,11,ASSLIIRERLI
TRBV10-2,TRBJ1-1,few,.,12,ASGTGGGNTEAF
TRBV9,TRBJ2-1,once,.,13,ASSVGQEGVNEQF
TRBV7-2,TRBJ2-7,.,.,13,ASSSPGVNNYEQY
TRBV9,TRBJ2-1,once,TRBD2,17,ASSAGRTSGGDRYNEQF
TRBV7-2,TRBJ2-7,.,TRBD1,12,ASSLQGLSYEQY
TRBV19,TRBJ2-7,.,TRBD2,12,ASSIIAGGYEQY
TRBV27,TRBJ2-1,.,TRBD2,13,ASSSMPGLGDEQF
TRBV7-2,TRBJ2-7,once,.,9,ASSPSFEQY
TRBV4-1,TRBJ2-3,.,TRBD1,13,ASSRGQGRTDTQY
TRBV5-6,TRBJ2-7,.,.,14,ASSLPDSLGNFEQY
TRBV4-1,TRBJ1-5,few,TRBD1,12,ASSQGQGSQPQH
TRBV10-3,TRBJ2-7,.,TRBD1,13,AISESTGEYGEQY
TRBV2,TRBJ1-5,.,TRBD1,13,ASSPDRGQFQPQH
TRBV27,TRBJ2-7,.,.,10,ASMVDCYEQY